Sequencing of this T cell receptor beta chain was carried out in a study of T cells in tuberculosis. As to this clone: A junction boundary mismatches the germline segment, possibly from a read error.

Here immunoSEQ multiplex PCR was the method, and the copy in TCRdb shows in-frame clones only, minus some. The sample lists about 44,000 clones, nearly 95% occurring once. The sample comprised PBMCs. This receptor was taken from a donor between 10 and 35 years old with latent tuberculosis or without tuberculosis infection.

DNA of the CDR3: TGTGCCAGTAGTACGACCGGGACAGCCACTTTT. It encodes CASSTTGTATF. J is TRBJ1-1 and V is TRBV19, with 7 positions matching TRBD1. The CDR3 consists of 11 residues. CDR1 LNHDA and CDR2 SQIVND come from the germline V gene (reference sequence).